Following are 26 T cell receptor beta chains from one sample sequenced in a study of early T cells in non-severe SARS-CoV-2 infection. MiXCR, applied by TCRdb to the 5' RACE reads, yields one record per CDR3 protein. The sample consists of under 85,000 distinct CDR3 sequences, over 10% of them appearing once. Sequencing input: whole blood. All receptors come from an adult who was a healthcare worker with PCR-confirmed SARS-CoV-2 infection or an uninfected control (not recorded which).

The V gene is TRBV28, the J gene TRBJ2-4, with unresolved D. V gave up 6 bases and J gave up 7 bases, with 16 bases separating them. This CDR3 contains 14 residues. CDR1 and CDR2 from the germline V gene are MDHEN and SYDVKM. The DNA of the CDR3 is TGTGCCAGCAGCCCTCCCACCGACAACAACATTCAGTACTTC. Translated: CASSPPTDNNIQYF.

This clonotype was seen a few times. CDR3 bases: TGTGCCAGCAGCCTCGTAGGATCCCAAGAGACCCAGTACTTC. Translating gives CASSLVGSQETQYF. The chain carries TRBV9 and TRBJ2-5; no firm D call. The CDR3 consists of 14 residues. Trimming took off 4 bases at V and 1 base at J, with 11 bases between the two ends. The V gene's germline CDR1 is SGDLS and CDR2 YYNGEE.

This clonotype was seen more than once but under ten times. Written as DNA, the CDR3 is TGCAGCGCCCCGATCAGTTATGGCTACACCTTC. Residues: CSAPISYGYTF. The chain couples TRBV29-1 to TRBJ1-2; no clear D. V was clipped by 7 bases and J by 5 bases, with 11 bases between them. The CDR3 is made up of 11 amino acids. CDR1 is SQVTM, CDR2 ANQGSEA, per germline.

This clonotype was found a few times. CDR3 residues: CASRSSGSNEQFF. CDR3 in DNA: TGTGCCAGCAGGTCTAGCGGGAGTAATGAGCAGTTCTTC. V gene TRBV5-6 combines with J gene TRBJ2-1, with 10 positions matching TRBD2. From germline, CDR1 is SGHDT and CDR2 YYEEEE. Trimming took 5 bases from V and 7 from J; bases not matched to a gene: 3. This CDR3 has 13 amino acids.

The table lists this clonotype with a few counts. This rearrangement joins TRBV2 to TRBJ2-1; 15 bases are a match to TRBD2. The germline gives CDR1 SNHLY, CDR2 FYNNEI. The CDR3 is 19 amino acids. Losses at the gene ends were 2 bases for V and 0 bases for J; bases not matched to a gene: 5. This CDR3 is CASSEYWGLAGGSYNEQFF. The CDR3 DNA reads as TGTGCCAGCAGTGAATACTGGGGACTAGCGGGGGGCTCCTACAATGAGCAGTTCTTC.

There are a few counts of this clonotype. The genes are TRBV28 and TRBJ2-7; D gene unclear. Trimming pared 3 bases from V and 6 bases from J, leaving 12 bases between. The CDR3 loop spans 13 amino acids. From germline, CDR1 is MDHEN and CDR2 SYDVKM. CDR3 coding DNA: TGTGCCAGCAGTTTGACTGATCCCCCCGAGCAGTACTTC. This translates into CASSLTDPPEQYF.

There are many counts of this clonotype. The rearrangement uses TRBV4-1 and TRBJ2-3; D remains ambiguous. V was shortened by 3 bases and J by 2 bases, with 12 bases between the two germline ends. The CDR3 covers 15 residues. Germline V gene sequence: CDR1 MGHRA, CDR2 YSYEKL. This CDR3 is CASSQMGDFTDTQYF. The CDR3 region has the DNA TGCGCCAGCAGCCAGATGGGCGACTTCACAGATACGCAGTATTTT.

This clonotype was detected ten times or more. This sequence joins TRBV7-9 and TRBJ2-2; D gene ambiguous. Germline assignment: CDR1 SEHNR and CDR2 FQNEAQ (reference sequence). The CDR3 contains 15 residues. V was pared by 3 bases and J by 0 bases, with 8 bases between. CDR3 DNA sequence: TGTGCCAGCAGCTTTGGCCCGGCGAACACCGGGGAGCTGTTTTTT. It yields the protein CASSFGPANTGELFF.

This clonotype appeared a few times. The V and J genes are TRBV6-1 and TRBJ2-3, with D possibly matching TRBD2 (5 bases). Per the germline V gene, CDR1 is MNHNS and CDR2 is SASEGT. The CDR3 runs 13 residues. V lost 7 bases to trimming and J lost 7 bases, with 15 bases between them. The CDR3 loop is CASTKGGSHTQYF. The CDR3 bases are TGTGCCAGCACAAAAGGAGGCAGCCATACGCAGTATTTT.

There are many counts of this clonotype. V and J are TRBV4-1 and TRBJ1-1, with D unresolved. CDR1 is MGHRA and CDR2 is YSYEKL in the germline V gene. There are 12 residues in the CDR3. V was clipped by 1 base and J by 7 bases, with 7 bases between them. CDR3 DNA sequence: TGCGCCAGCAGCCAAGGTGCGAATGAAGCTTTCTTT. It is translated as CASSQGANEAFF.

This chain joins TRBV10-3 and TRBJ1-1, with 7 bases aligning to TRBD1. Losses at the gene ends were 9 bases for V and 3 bases for J; bases not matched to a gene: 10. Germline V gives CDR1 ENHRY, CDR2 SYGVKD. This CDR3 region has 14 residues. The CDR3 protein is CAIADRFGDTEAFF. The CDR3 bases are TGTGCCATAGCGGACAGGTTTGGGGACACTGAAGCTTTCTTT.

This rearrangement joins TRBV29-1 to TRBJ2-7, with D possibly TRBD1 on 6 matching bases. Germline CDR1 SQVTM, CDR2 ANQGSEA. The CDR3 contains 14 residues. V was clipped by 4 bases and J by 6 bases, with 19 bases between them. The CDR3 loop reads CSVATGTSLSEQYF. DNA for the CDR3: TGCAGCGTTGCAACCGGGACAAGCCTCTCCGAGCAGTACTTC.

There are many counts of this clonotype. Germline and junction disagree at one end, which may indicate a read error. The V and J genes are TRBV10-3 and TRBJ1-2; D is undetermined. CDR1 is ENHRY and CDR2 is SYGVKD in the germline V gene. CDR3 length equals 15 residues. The CDR3 sequence is CATSDRTDTNYGYTF. CDR3 sequence (DNA): TGTGCCACCAGTGATCGGACGGATACTAACTATGGCTACACCTTC.

The chain is built from TRBV12-5 and TRBJ1-2; 7 nucleotides match TRBD1. With V trimmed by 7 bases and J by 6 bases, 8 bases remained unmatched. The CDR3 is 13 amino acids. CDR1 LGHNT and CDR2 FRNRAP come from the germline V gene. The CDR3 DNA is TGTGCTAGTGAAAATACAGGGGTAGATGGCTACACCTTC. Protein: CASENTGVDGYTF.

The chain combines TRBV28 with TRBJ2-5; D remains unclear. CDR1 and CDR2 from the germline V gene are MDHEN and SYDVKM. Trimming stripped 6 bases from V and 7 bases from J, with 18 bases between. The CDR3 runs 14 residues. The CDR3 DNA is TGTGCCAGCAGCCCCCCTCGGTCGCGCGGGACCCAGTACTTC. Its translation is CASSPPRSRGTQYF.

V is TRBV27 and J is TRBJ2-3, with 13 bases that match TRBD2. J was trimmed by 4 bases and V by 1 base; bases with no gene match: 2. The CDR3 sequence is 16 residues long. CDR1 and CDR2 (germline): MNHEY, SMNVEV (reference sequence). This CDR3 reads CASSLWTSGSPDTQYF. The CDR3 DNA reads as TGTGCCAGCAGTTTATGGACTAGCGGGAGTCCAGATACGCAGTATTTT.

This clonotype was found a few times. Mismatch with germline at one junction end may stem from a read error. V gene TRBV12-3 or TRBV12-4 combines with J gene TRBJ2-3; D is possibly TRBD1 or TRBD2 (5 bases each). The CDR3 extends over 11 amino acids. The CDR3 here is CASSLSGTPFF. CDR3 sequence (DNA): TGTGCCAGCAGTCTCTCCGGGACCCCGTTTTTT.

There are many counts of this clonotype. The rearrangement joins TRBV7-9 to TRBJ1-2; D is unresolved. V lost 5 bases and J 3 bases, leaving 16 bases between the germline ends. Germline V gene data show CDR1 as SEHNR and CDR2 as FQNEAQ (reference sequence). The CDR3 is made up of 15 amino acids. The CDR3 DNA follows: TGTGCCAGCAGCCCGGAATGGACGGCTTACTATGGCTACACCTTC. Residues: CASSPEWTAYYGYTF.

This sequence joins TRBV6-1 and TRBJ2-3; 7 bases match TRBD1. The V and J ends lost 1 base and 4 bases, in that order; junction bases with no gene match: 5. The CDR3 has 15 amino acids. Germline loops: CDR1 MNHNS, CDR2 SASEGT. This chain's CDR3 is CASSEGDRDADTQYF. The CDR3 DNA follows: TGTGCCAGCAGTGAAGGAGACAGGGATGCAGATACGCAGTATTTT.

To note about this clonotype: This may stem from a read error, because a much larger clone lies one nucleotide away. The chain carries TRBV19 and TRBJ2-6; no clear D gene. CDR3 size: 14 residues. The germline V gene encodes CDR1 LNHDA and CDR2 SQIVND (reference sequence). In nucleotides, the CDR3 is TGTGTCAGTAGTATAATCTCTGGGGCCAACGTCCTGACTTTC. Protein: CVSSIISGANVLTF.

V usage is TRBV13 and J usage is TRBJ2-5; D is unclear. The CDR3 runs 14 residues. Germline lookup yields CDR1 PRHDT and CDR2 FYEKMQ (reference sequence). The V end lost 4 bases, the J end lost 2 bases, and 11 bases lay between the germline ends. CDR3 in amino acids: CASSSTDGQETQYF. CDR3 DNA sequence: TGTGCCAGCAGCTCTACCGACGGACAAGAGACCCAGTACTTC.

The table lists this clonotype with a few counts. This chain uses TRBV29-1 with TRBJ2-7; 13 bases agree with TRBD2. The V and J ends lost 7 bases and 6 bases, in that order; junction bases with no gene match: 15. This CDR3 contains 16 residues. CDR1 and CDR2 from the germline V gene are SQVTM and ANQGSEA. This chain's CDR3 is CSARTSGSGVTSEQYF. Here the CDR3 DNA reads TGCAGCGCTCGGACTAGCGGGAGTGGGGTAACTTCCGAGCAGTACTTC.

Ten or more counts support this clonotype. The rearrangement uses TRBV5-1 and TRBJ2-7; D remains unclear. V lost 4 bases, J lost 2 bases, and 13 bases lay in between. This CDR3 region has 14 residues. CDR1 is SGHRS, CDR2 YFSETQ, per germline. The CDR3 DNA follows: TGCGCCAGCAGCCTCGTCCCCGGGCCCTACGAGCAGTACTTC. As protein: CASSLVPGPYEQYF.

This clonotype was recorded many times. The chain is built from TRBV27 and TRBJ2-2; D remains ambiguous. The V end lost 7 bases, the J end lost 2 bases, and 8 bases lay between the germline ends. In germline, CDR1 is MNHEY, CDR2 SMNVEV (reference sequence). This CDR3 contains 13 residues. CDR3 nucleotides: TGTGCCAGCATCCACAGAAACACCGGGGAGCTGTTTTTT. Its translation is CASIHRNTGELFF.

The sample holds many counts of this clonotype. The chain uses TRBV19 and TRBJ2-3; 7 bases are shared with TRBD2. The germline V gene encodes CDR1 LNHDA and CDR2 SQIVND (reference sequence). The trim removed 5 bases at V and 2 bases at J, leaving 10 bases unmatched. This CDR3 contains 16 residues. CDR3 DNA sequence: TGTGCCAGTAGTTCCCTGGTGGGAGGGATCACAGATACGCAGTATTTT. Residues: CASSSLVGGITDTQYF.

V is TRBV12-3 or TRBV12-4 and J is TRBJ1-2; the match to TRBD1 covers 7 bases. This CDR3 has 13 amino acids. The V segment lost 4 bases and the J segment 5 bases; nucleotides outside the gene matches: 4. CDR3: CASSYSTGYGYTF. CDR3 nucleotide sequence: TGTGCCAGCAGTTATTCGACAGGGTATGGCTACACCTTC.